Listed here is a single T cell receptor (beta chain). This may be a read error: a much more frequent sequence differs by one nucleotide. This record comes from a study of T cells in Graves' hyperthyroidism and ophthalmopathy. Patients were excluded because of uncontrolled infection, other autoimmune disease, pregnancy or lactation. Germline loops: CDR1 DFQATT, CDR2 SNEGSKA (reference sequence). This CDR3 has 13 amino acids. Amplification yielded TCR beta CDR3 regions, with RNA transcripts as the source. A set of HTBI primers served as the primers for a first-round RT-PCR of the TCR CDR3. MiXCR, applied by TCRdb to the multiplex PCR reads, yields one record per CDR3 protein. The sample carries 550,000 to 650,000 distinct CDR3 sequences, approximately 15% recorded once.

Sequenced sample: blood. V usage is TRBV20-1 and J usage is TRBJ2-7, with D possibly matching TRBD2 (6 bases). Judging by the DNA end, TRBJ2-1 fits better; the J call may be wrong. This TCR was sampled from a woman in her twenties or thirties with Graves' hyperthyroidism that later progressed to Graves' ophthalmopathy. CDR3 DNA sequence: TGCAGTGCTCGTGACGGGTTGGACTACGAGCAGTTCTTC. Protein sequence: CSARDGLDYEQFF.